This T cell receptor (beta chain) comes out of a study of cytomegalovirus exposure and HLA in healthy donors. Study-level findings and limits: Prior analysis indicated that the majority of TCR beta V segments exhibited productivity approximately 87% or approximately 30% of the time. Listed as cytomegalovirus-associated were 150 or so TCR beta chains.

Donors in the study were healthy people who gave bone marrow. The CDR3 has 13 amino acids. V was pared by 2 bases and J by 5 bases, with 8 bases between. The germline V gene has CDR1 WSHSY and CDR2 SAAADI. In the PCR, 60 Vbeta and 13 Jbeta primers were used. The method was immunoSEQ multiplex PCR; TCRdb's version includes in-frame clones alone and lacks a portion of them. The sample records approximately 210,000 clones, nearly 80% being singletons. Concerning this clone: Its antigen is still unknown.

The V gene is TRBV10-2, the J gene TRBJ2-3; possibly TRBD2 for D (6 bases). Sequencing was carried out using PBMCs. The receptor's source is a male donor in good health and CMV-seronegative. CDR3 in DNA: TGCGCCAGCAGTGAGGGTAGCGGAGATACGCAGTATTTT. Protein: CASSEGSGDTQYF.